The T cell receptor beta chain described here comes from a study of neoadjuvant nivolumab and ipilimumab in lung cancer. This table comes from immunoSEQ multiplex PCR, and its TCRdb copy is limited to in-frame clones, with some not included. The sample has 40,000 or so clones; approximately 92% are singletons. V lost 6 bases, J lost 1 base, and 7 bases lay in between. CDR1 is LNHDA and CDR2 is SQIVND in the germline V gene (reference sequence). The CDR3 spans 12 residues. This clone came up a few times. This TCR came from an adult with non-small cell lung cancer. The input for sequencing was peripheral blood, taken before neoadjuvant nivolumab, alone or with ipilimumab. The chain carries TRBV19 and TRBJ2-7, with D unresolved. The chain's CDR3 is CASRGSSYEQYF. The CDR3 region has the DNA TGTGCCAGTAGAGGCTCATCCTACGAGCAGTACTTC.